Each of the 20 T cell receptor beta chains below was sequenced from the same sample in a study of radiation and T cells in renal cell carcinoma. Treatment meaning: treatment-naive control, cytoreductive nephrectomy. Profiling relied on immunoSEQ multiplex PCR, and the TCRdb table lists in-frame clones only, not all of them. The top ten hold around a fifth of the sample, which has over 9,500 clones, roughly 65% seen once. The starting material was tumor tissue, obtained from a patient whose treatment was nephrectomy without radiotherapy. Receptors were obtained from an elderly woman with renal cell carcinoma.

The gene calls are TRBV29-1 and TRBJ2-5; 8 bases are shared with TRBD1. Germline V lookup: CDR1 SQVTM, CDR2 ANQGSEA. This CDR3 has 13 residues. V was pared by 4 bases and J by 2 bases, with 3 bases of the junction left unmatched. The CDR3 sequence: CSVGRGLQETQYF. The CDR3 bases are TGCAGCGTTGGCAGGGGGCTGCAAGAGACCCAGTACTTC.

This sequence joins TRBV19 and TRBJ2-2; 8 nucleotides match TRBD1. The germline V gene encodes CDR1 LNHDA and CDR2 SQIVND (reference sequence). CDR3 length: 15 amino acids. J gave up 4 bases and V 6 bases, and 7 bases lay outside the gene matches. CDR3 in amino acids: CASRVRQGLTGELFF. The CDR3 DNA is TGTGCCAGTAGGGTAAGACAGGGGCTCACCGGGGAGCTGTTTTTT. The full variable domain, its missing parts supplied by reference TRBV19 and TRBJ2-2, is DGGITQSPKYLFRKEGQNVTLSCEQNLNHDAMYWYRQDPGQGLRLIYYSQIVNDFQKGDIAEGYSVSREKKESFPLTVTSAQKNPTAFYLCASRVRQGLTGELFFGEGSRLTVL.

In its sample, this clone was seen a few times. The chain joins TRBV5-8 to TRBJ1-2; the match to TRBD1 covers 9 bases. After removal of 5 bases from V and 4 bases from J, the junction contained 9 bases not matched to a gene. In germline, CDR1 is SGHTS, CDR2 YDEGEE. The CDR3 has 15 amino acids. The CDR3, as DNA: TGTGCCAGCAGTGATGGACAGGGGCTTGGCTATGGCTACACCTTC. It is translated as CASSDGQGLGYGYTF.

This rearrangement joins TRBV6-5 to TRBJ2-2; D may be TRBD2 (5 bases). Per germline, CDR1 MNHEY and CDR2 SVGAGI. Trimming stripped 2 bases from V and 1 base from J, with 11 bases between. This CDR3 is built from 16 residues. The CDR3 DNA follows: TGTGCCAGCAGTTACGTAGACTACTTGAACACCGGGGAGCTGTTTTTT. Protein product: CASSYVDYLNTGELFF.

The CDR3 DNA reads TGTGCCAGCATAAAGGAAGCGGGGGGTCCCATGGAGACCCAGTACTTC. It codes for CASIKEAGGPMETQYF. The chain is built from TRBV2 and TRBJ2-5; the match to TRBD2 covers 9 bases. The CDR3 has 16 residues. J lost 5 bases, V lost 7 bases, and 14 bases had no gene match. CDR1 and CDR2 (germline): SNHLY, FYNNEI.

This sequence joins TRBV9 and TRBJ1-2; D gene ambiguous. The CDR3 contains 13 residues. The V end was cut by 3 bases, the J end by 1 base, with 7 bases between. The germline V gene encodes CDR1 SGDLS and CDR2 YYNGEE. CDR3: CASSDYRNYGYTF. CDR3 nucleotides: TGTGCCAGCAGCGACTACCGTAACTATGGCTACACCTTC.

The V and J genes are TRBV7-8 and TRBJ1-6, with D hard to call. Between the trimmed V and J ends, which lost 0 bases and 3 bases, there was a span of 12 bases. This CDR3 is built from 17 residues. The germline V gene has CDR1 SGHVS and CDR2 FQNEAQ. The CDR3 here is CASSLADPIYYNSPLHF. The DNA for the CDR3 is TGTGCCAGCAGCTTAGCAGATCCCATATACTATAATTCACCCCTCCACTTT.

The J gene is TRBJ1-4, the V gene TRBV7-2; D not certain. Germline V lookup: CDR1 SGHTA, CDR2 FQGNSA. The CDR3 consists of 16 residues. V was pared by 0 bases and J by 5 bases, with 13 bases between. The chain's CDR3 is CASSLAPAGSNEKLFF. Here the CDR3 DNA reads TGTGCCAGCAGCTTAGCCCCGGCGGGGAGCAATGAAAAACTGTTTTTT.

This clone turned up a few times. The chain joins TRBV18 to TRBJ1-1, with 7 bases that match TRBD1. Per germline, CDR1 KGHSH and CDR2 LQKENI. The CDR3 has 18 amino acids. V lost 1 base to trimming and J lost 1 base; unmatched junction nucleotides: 12. CDR3 DNA sequence: TGTGCCAGCTCACCACAGGTGCTGGGACAGACTACGAACACTGAAGCTTTCTTT. Translated, it gives CASSPQVLGQTTNTEAFF. The variable domain in full, with the rest retrieved from reference TRBV18 and TRBJ1-1, is NAGVMQNPRHLVRRRGQEARLRCSPMKGHSHVYWYRQLPEEGLKFMVYLQKENIIDESGMPKERFSAEFPKEGPSILRIQQVVRGDSAAYFCASSPQVLGQTTNTEAFFGQGTRLTVV.

The chain couples TRBV7-2 to TRBJ2-5; no reliable D call. The germline V gene encodes CDR1 SGHTA and CDR2 FQGNSA. Trimming removed 4 bases at V and 0 bases at J, with 12 bases between. This CDR3 region has 15 residues. The CDR3 loop is CASSSRTTDQETQYF. CDR3 bases: TGTGCCAGCAGCTCCCGTACAACAGACCAAGAGACCCAGTACTTC.

CDR3 residues: CASSQDSGRNQPQHF. The CDR3 bases are TGCGCCAGCAGCCAAGATAGCGGGCGCAATCAGCCCCAGCATTTT. This rearrangement joins TRBV4-3 to TRBJ1-5; D is uncertain. Germline-derived CDR1 and CDR2 are LGHNA and YSLEER. Deletions cut 0 bases from V and 2 bases from J, with 8 bases between. CDR3 length equals 15 residues.

The V and J genes are TRBV9 and TRBJ1-2; the D is unclear. This CDR3 region has 11 residues. The germline V gene encodes CDR1 SGDLS and CDR2 YYNGEE. The V gene lost 3 bases and the J gene lost 2 bases, with 2 bases spanning the gap. The CDR3 nucleotides are TGTGCCAGCAGCGCGAACTATGGCTACACCTTC. As protein: CASSANYGYTF.

This chain links TRBV7-9 with TRBJ2-1, with TRBD1 identical over 8 bases. Trimming cost V 5 bases and J 6 bases; bases outside gene matches: 9. The CDR3 has 15 amino acids. Germline V gene data show CDR1 as SEHNR and CDR2 as FQNEAQ (reference sequence). The CDR3 protein is CASSRPGQEANEQFF. DNA of the CDR3: TGTGCCAGCAGCCGTCCGGGACAGGAGGCCAATGAGCAGTTCTTC.

In the case of this clone: Other DNA sequences in the sample encode the same CDR3. The V call is TRBV5-8, the J call TRBJ1-1; D uncertain. The length of the CDR3 is 14 residues. Trimming shortened V by 1 base and J by 2 bases, and 9 bases separated the two germline ends. CDR1 is SGHTS and CDR2 is YDEGEE in the germline V gene. CDR3 residues: CASSLTHLNTEAFF. In DNA form, the CDR3 reads TGTGCCAGCAGCTTGACACATTTAAACACTGAAGCTTTCTTT.

In its sample, this clone was seen a few times. The chain employs TRBV27 and TRBJ2-5; maybe TRBD1 (6 bases). The CDR3 runs to 13 residues. Per the germline V gene, CDR1 is MNHEY and CDR2 is SMNVEV (reference sequence). Trimming took off 2 bases at V and 5 bases at J, with 9 bases between the two ends. CDR3 nucleotide sequence: TGTGCCAGCAGTTTAGGGACAATCGAGACCCAGTACTTC. As protein: CASSLGTIETQYF.

The chain couples TRBV27 to TRBJ1-2; 7 nucleotides agree with TRBD1. The CDR3 spans 18 residues. The trim removed 5 bases at V and 8 bases at J, leaving 23 bases unmatched. CDR1 MNHEY and CDR2 SMNVEV come from the germline V gene (reference sequence). This CDR3 is CASSLGIRQGYKSPGYTF. Written as DNA, the CDR3 is TGTGCCAGCAGTCTAGGAATCAGACAGGGTTATAAGAGTCCGGGCTACACCTTC.

This clone was observed a handful of times. The chain uses TRBV28 and TRBJ1-2; no definite D call. This CDR3 comprises 12 residues. The germline V and J ends were trimmed by 7 bases and 4 bases, with 10 bases remaining between them. Germline CDR1 is MDHEN and CDR2 is SYDVKM. CDR3 sequence: CASTTGPYGYTF. Written as DNA, the CDR3 is TGTGCCAGCACTACCGGTCCCTATGGCTACACCTTC.

The chain recombines TRBV10-3 with TRBJ2-1; 10 bases map to TRBD2. Germline V lookup: CDR1 ENHRY, CDR2 SYGVKD. The CDR3 has 13 residues. Trimming cost V 10 bases and J 5 bases; bases outside gene matches: 5. CDR3: CATLAGTNNEQFF. The CDR3 region has the DNA TGTGCCACACTAGCGGGAACAAACAATGAGCAGTTCTTC.

This chain connects TRBV18 to TRBJ1-3; no clear D. This CDR3 contains 12 residues. V lost 0 bases and J 4 bases, leaving 1 base between the germline ends. Germline CDR1 is KGHSH and CDR2 is LQKENI. DNA for the CDR3: TGTGCCAGCTCACCACCGGGAAACACCATATATTTT. It encodes CASSPPGNTIYF. The full variable domain, with the rest looked up from reference TRBV18 and TRBJ1-3, is NAGVMQNPRHLVRRRGQEARLRCSPMKGHSHVYWYRQLPEEGLKFMVYLQKENIIDESGMPKERFSAEFPKEGPSILRIQQVVRGDSAAYFCASSPPGNTIYFGEGSWLTVV.

The J gene is TRBJ1-5, the V gene TRBV6-1; D not resolved. This CDR3 has 13 amino acids. V dropped 6 bases and J dropped 3 bases, with 9 bases sitting between them. Per germline, CDR1 MNHNS and CDR2 SASEGT. CDR3 sequence: CASRQAFNQPQHF. In nucleotides, the CDR3 is TGTGCCAGCAGGCAGGCTTTCAATCAGCCCCAGCATTTT.